The 3 T cell receptor beta chains below all came from one sample that was sequenced in a study of ipilimumab plus nivolumab after autologous stem cell transplantation. Sequencing was performed with immunoSEQ multiplex PCR; in TCRdb, only in-frame clones are kept and a portion is missing. Here the sample spans roughly 11,000 clones, approximately 69% being singletons. The specimen comprised PBMCs, sampled in a trial of ipilimumab plus nivolumab as post-transplant consolidation. These receptors were taken from a male donor with diffuse large B-cell lymphoma.

This chain connects TRBV29-1 to TRBJ1-2; a possible D gene is TRBD1 (5 bases). Trimming removed 6 bases from V and 2 bases from J, with 16 bases in between. Looked up from germline, CDR1 is SQVTM and CDR2 is ANQGSEA. The CDR3 is made up of 14 amino acids. The CDR3 sequence is CSVAGTATNYGYTF. The CDR3 region has the DNA TGCAGCGTCGCCGGGACGGCAACCAACTATGGCTACACCTTC.

The chain uses TRBV4-1 and TRBJ2-7; TRBD2 is a possible D gene (5 bases). The germline V and J ends were trimmed by 0 bases and 2 bases, with 11 bases remaining between them. The CDR3 consists of 15 residues. Germline-derived CDR1 and CDR2 are MGHRA and YSYEKL. The CDR3 protein is CASSQDPGFTYEQYF. The CDR3 DNA sequence: TGCGCCAGCAGCCAAGATCCGGGGTTCACCTACGAGCAGTACTTC.

The CDR3 nucleotides are TGTGCCAGCAGCTTTGGTCCGGGACTAGGCTATGAGCAGTTCTTC. Translation gives CASSFGPGLGYEQFF. The V and J genes are TRBV5-6 and TRBJ2-1; 8 bases are shared with TRBD2. Unmatched junction bases numbered 9, after V lost 2 bases and J lost 8 bases. Germline CDR1 is SGHDT and CDR2 is YYEEEE. This CDR3 comprises 15 residues.